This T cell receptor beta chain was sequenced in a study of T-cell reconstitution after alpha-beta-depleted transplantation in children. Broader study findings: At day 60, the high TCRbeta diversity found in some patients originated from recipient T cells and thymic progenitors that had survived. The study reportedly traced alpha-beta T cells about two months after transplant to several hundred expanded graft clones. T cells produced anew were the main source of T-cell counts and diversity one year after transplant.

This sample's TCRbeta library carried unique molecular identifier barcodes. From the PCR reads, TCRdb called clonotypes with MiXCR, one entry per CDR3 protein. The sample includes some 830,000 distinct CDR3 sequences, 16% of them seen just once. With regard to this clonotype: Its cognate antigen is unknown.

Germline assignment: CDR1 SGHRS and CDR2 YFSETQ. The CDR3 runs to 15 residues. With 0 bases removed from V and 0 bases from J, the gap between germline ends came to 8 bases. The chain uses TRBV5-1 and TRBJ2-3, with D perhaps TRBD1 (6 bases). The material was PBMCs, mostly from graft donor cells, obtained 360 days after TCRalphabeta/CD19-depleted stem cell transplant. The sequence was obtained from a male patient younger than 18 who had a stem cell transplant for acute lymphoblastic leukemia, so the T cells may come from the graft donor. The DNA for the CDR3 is TGCGCCAGCAGCTTGGGGGACACAAGCACAGATACGCAGTATTTT. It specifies CASSLGDTSTDTQYF.